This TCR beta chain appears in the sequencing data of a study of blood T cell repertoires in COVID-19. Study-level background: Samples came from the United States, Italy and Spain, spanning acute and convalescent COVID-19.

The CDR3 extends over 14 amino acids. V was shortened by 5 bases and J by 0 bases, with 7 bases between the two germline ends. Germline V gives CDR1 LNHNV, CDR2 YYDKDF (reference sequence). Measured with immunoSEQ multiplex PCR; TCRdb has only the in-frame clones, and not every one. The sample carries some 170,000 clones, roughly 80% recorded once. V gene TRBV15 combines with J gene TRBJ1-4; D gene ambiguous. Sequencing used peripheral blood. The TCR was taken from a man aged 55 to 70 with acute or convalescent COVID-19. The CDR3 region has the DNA TGTGCCACCAGCGAGAGAGCAACTAATGAAAAACTGTTTTTT. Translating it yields CATSERATNEKLFF.